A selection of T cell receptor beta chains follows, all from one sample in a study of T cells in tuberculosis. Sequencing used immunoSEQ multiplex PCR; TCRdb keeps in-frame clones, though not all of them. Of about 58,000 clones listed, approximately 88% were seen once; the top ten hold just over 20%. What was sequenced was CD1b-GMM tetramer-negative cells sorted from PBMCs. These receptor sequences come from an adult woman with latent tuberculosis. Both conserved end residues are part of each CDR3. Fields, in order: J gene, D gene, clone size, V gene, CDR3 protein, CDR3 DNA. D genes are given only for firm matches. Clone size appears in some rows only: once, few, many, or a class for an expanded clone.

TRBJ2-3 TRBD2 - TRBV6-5 CASSYMLAGDTQYF TGTGCCAGCAGTTACATGCTAGCGGGAGATACGCAGTATTTT
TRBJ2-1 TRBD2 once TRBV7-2 CASSSSGEYNEQFF TGTGCCAGCAGCTCTAGCGGAGAATACAATGAGCAGTTCTTC
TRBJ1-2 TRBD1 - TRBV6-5 CASRHGTGSYGYTF TGTGCCAGCAGACACGGGACAGGGAGCTATGGCTACACCTTC
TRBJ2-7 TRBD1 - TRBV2 CASSERGQASAYLDEQYF TGTGCCAGCAGTGAAAGGGGACAGGCCTCTGCCTACCTGGACGAGCAGTACTTC
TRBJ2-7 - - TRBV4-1 CASSQDWRASSHEQYF TGCGCCAGCAGCCAAGACTGGAGGGCTAGCAGCCACGAGCAGTACTTC
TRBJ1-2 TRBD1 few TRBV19 CASTLNRGYGYTF TGTGCCAGTACCCTCAACAGGGGATATGGCTACACCTTC
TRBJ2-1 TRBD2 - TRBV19 CASSPVAGGTYNEQFF TGTGCCAGTAGTCCCGTAGCGGGAGGGACCTACAATGAGCAGTTCTTC
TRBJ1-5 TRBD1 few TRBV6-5 CASSPGTVSNQPQHF TGTGCCAGCAGCCCTGGGACAGTTAGCAATCAGCCCCAGCATTTT
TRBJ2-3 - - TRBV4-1 CASSQGPRELDTQYF TGCGCCAGCAGCCAAGGTCCTCGGGAATTAGATACGCAGTATTTT
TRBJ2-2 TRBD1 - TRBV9 CASSPGQGRTGELFF TGTGCCAGCAGCCCAGGACAGGGGAGGACCGGGGAGCTGTTTTTT
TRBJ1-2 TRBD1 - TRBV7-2 CASSPGQGEIGYTF TGTGCCAGCAGCCCTGGACAGGGGGAGATTGGCTACACCTTC
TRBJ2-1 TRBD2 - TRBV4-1 CASSQGGGEQFF TGCGCCAGCAGCCAAGGGGGGGGTGAGCAGTTCTTC
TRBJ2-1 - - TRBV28 CASLNTYNEQFF TGTGCCAGCCTGAACACCTACAATGAGCAGTTCTTC
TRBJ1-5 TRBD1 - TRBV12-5 CASTGVLNQPQHF TGTGCTAGTACAGGGGTCCTCAATCAGCCCCAGCATTTT
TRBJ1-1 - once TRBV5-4 CASSSKNRLQLNTEAFF TGTGCCAGCAGCTCTAAAAACAGGCTCCAATTGAACACTGAAGCTTTCTTT
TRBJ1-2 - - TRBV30 CAWSGGTNYGYTF TGTGCCTGGAGCGGGGGGACCAACTATGGCTACACCTTC
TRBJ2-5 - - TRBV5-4 CASSLEGGIGTQYF TGTGCCAGCAGCTTGGAAGGCGGGATAGGGACCCAGTACTTC
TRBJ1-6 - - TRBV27 CASSLAGMNPLTPLHF TGTGCCAGCAGTTTGGCAGGCATGAACCCATTAACACCCCTCCACTTT
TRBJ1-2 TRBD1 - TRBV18 CASSRGTGGADGYTF TGTGCCAGCTCACGCGGGACAGGGGGCGCGGATGGCTACACCTTC
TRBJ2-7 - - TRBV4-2 CASSQEQGTSYEQYF TGTGCCAGCAGCCAAGAACAGGGTACCTCCTACGAGCAGTACTTC
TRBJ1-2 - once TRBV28 CASSSRTVLSGYTF TGTGCCAGCAGTTCGCGGACAGTCCTTTCCGGCTACACCTTC
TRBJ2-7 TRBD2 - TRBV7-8 CASSWTSGDRTYEQYF TGTGCCAGCAGCTGGACTAGCGGGGATCGGACCTACGAGCAGTACTTC
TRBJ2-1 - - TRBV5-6 CASSLPALDEQFF TGTGCCAGCAGCTTGCCTGCGTTGGATGAGCAGTTCTTC
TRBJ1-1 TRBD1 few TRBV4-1 CASGDRKAFF TGCGCCAGCGGGGACAGAAAAGCTTTCTTT
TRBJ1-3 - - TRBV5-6 CASSLVSGQPSGNTIYF TGTGCCAGCAGCTTGGTGTCGGGACAACCCTCTGGAAACACCATATATTTT
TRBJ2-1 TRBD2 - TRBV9 CASSVTSGGYNEQFF TGTGCCAGCAGCGTAACTAGCGGGGGGTACAATGAGCAGTTCTTC
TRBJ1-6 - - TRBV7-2 CASSLVGGENSPLHF TGTGCCAGCAGCTTAGTCGGGGGGGAAAATTCACCCCTCCACTTT
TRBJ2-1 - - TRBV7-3 CASSPHSTSSYNEQFF TGTGCCAGCAGCCCCCACTCGACTAGCTCCTACAATGAGCAGTTCTTC
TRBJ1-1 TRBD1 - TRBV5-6 CASSSGAGGARRAEAFF TGTGCCAGCAGCTCCGGGGCAGGGGGCGCGAGGAGGGCTGAAGCTTTCTTT
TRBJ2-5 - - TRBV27 CASSLSNRVRETQYF TGTGCCAGCAGTTTATCGAACCGGGTTCGGGAGACCCAGTACTTC
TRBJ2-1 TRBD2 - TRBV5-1 CAGSLDRSGIKNEQFF TGCGCCGGCAGCTTGGATAGGAGCGGGATTAAGAATGAGCAGTTCTTC
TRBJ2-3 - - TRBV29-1 CSVDGVNTDTQYF TGCAGCGTGGACGGGGTTAACACAGATACGCAGTATTTT
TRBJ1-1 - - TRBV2 CASGQNTEAFF TGTGCCAGCGGACAGAACACTGAAGCTTTCTTT
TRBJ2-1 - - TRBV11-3 CASRVQAGSNEQFF TGTGCCAGCAGGGTTCAAGCAGGGTCCAATGAGCAGTTCTTC
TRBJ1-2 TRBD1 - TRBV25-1 CASSEFSDRKGDGYTF TGTGCCAGCAGTGAATTCTCGGACAGGAAAGGCGATGGCTACACCTTC
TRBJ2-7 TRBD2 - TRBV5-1 CASSNKAGPPYEQYF TGCGCCAGCAGCAACAAAGCGGGGCCCCCCTACGAGCAGTACTTC
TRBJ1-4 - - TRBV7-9 CASSPRMRASEKLFF TGTGCCAGCAGCCCCCGGATGAGGGCGAGCGAAAAACTGTTTTTT